The subject of this entry is one T cell receptor beta chain. The antigen is undetermined. V shed 6 bases and J shed 4 bases, with 18 bases lying between them. CDR1 SNHLY and CDR2 FYNNEI come from the germline V gene. This CDR3 comprises 16 residues. Amplification used 60 Vbeta primers and 13 Jbeta primers. The data were produced by immunoSEQ multiplex PCR, yet TCRdb's version contains in-frame clones alone and is incomplete. The sample lists approximately 81,000 clones; 77% were seen once. The data stem from a study of cytomegalovirus exposure and HLA in healthy donors. Study-wide results and limits: Fewer N-insertions (relative to the roughly 660-donor mean) were reportedly seen in an Asian-associated ancestry cluster in a later analysis.

Source material: PBMCs. J is TRBJ1-4 and V is TRBV2; unclear D gene. The receptor comes from a man between 50 and 59 years old in good health and CMV-seropositive. The CDR3 DNA follows: TGTGCCAGCAGGGCCCCATCCATGGGGAGTAATGAAAAACTGTTTTTT. Amino acids: CASRAPSMGSNEKLFF.